These 28 T cell receptor beta chains share one sample of origin, sequenced in a study of control samples from healthy donors and cancer patients. The repertoire was sequenced with immunoSEQ multiplex PCR; TCRdb's copy has only in-frame clones and lacks some. Of 99,000 or so clones detected, around 80% appear once; the ten largest clones hold 2%. Input material: blood. All receptors derive from a man aged 60 to 69 in good health.

V and J are TRBV19 and TRBJ1-1; weak D call: TRBD1 (5 bases). This CDR3 has 16 residues. Per the germline V gene, CDR1 is LNHDA and CDR2 is SQIVND (reference sequence). Trimming removed 4 bases at V and 6 bases at J, with 21 bases between. The CDR3 spells CASSTFGAGMLAEAFF. CDR3 DNA sequence: TGTGCCAGTAGTACGTTTGGGGCAGGGATGTTGGCTGAAGCTTTCTTT.

This clone was counted between two and nine times. The chain links TRBV27 to TRBJ2-5, with 11 positions matching TRBD2. The CDR3 totals 17 residues. With 5 bases clipped from V and 2 bases from J, the junction kept 10 bases outside the gene matches. Germline assignment: CDR1 MNHEY and CDR2 SMNVEV (reference sequence). DNA for the CDR3: TGTGCCAGCAGTCCCCCCACTAGCGGGGGTCGGCAAGAGACCCAGTACTTC. Translating it yields CASSPPTSGGRQETQYF.

The chain joins TRBV18 to TRBJ2-3, with D perhaps matching TRBD1 or TRBD2 (5 bases each). V shed 2 bases and J shed 3 bases, with 12 bases lying between them. The germline CDR1 and CDR2 sequences are KGHSH and LQKENI. This CDR3 is built from 15 residues. The CDR3 region is CASSPYRDPTDTQYF. The CDR3 DNA is TGTGCCAGCTCACCATACCGGGACCCGACAGATACGCAGTATTTT.

This chain connects TRBV9 to TRBJ1-1; the D is unclear. V was clipped by 1 base and J by 2 bases, with 6 bases between them. There are 13 residues in the CDR3. The germline gives CDR1 SGDLS, CDR2 YYNGEE. The CDR3 bases are TGTGCCAGCAGCGTAACCCCAAACACTGAAGCTTTCTTT. Encoded protein: CASSVTPNTEAFF. The entire variable domain, with the rest obtained from reference TRBV9 and TRBJ1-1, is as follows: DSGVTQTPKHLITATGQRVTLRCSPRSGDLSVYWYQQSLDQGLQFLIQYYNGEERAKGNILERFSAQQFPDLHSELNLSSLELGDSALYFCASSVTPNTEAFFGQGTRLTVV.

The chain carries TRBV7-8 and TRBJ2-7; tentative D call: TRBD1 (5 bases). The CDR3 sequence is 16 residues long. The V and J ends lost 2 bases and 1 base respectively, with 15 bases between them. CDR1 is SGHVS, CDR2 FQNEAQ, per germline. In DNA, the CDR3 is TGTGCCAGCAGCTTATTCCCAGACAGTGGGTCCTACGAGCAGTACTTC. Translation gives CASSLFPDSGSYEQYF. Drawing the rest from reference TRBV7-8 and TRBJ2-7, the complete variable domain is GAGVSQSPRYKVAKRGQDVALRCDPISGHVSLFWYQQALGQGPEFLTYFQNEAQLDKSGLPSDRFFAERPEGSVSTLKIQRTQQEDSAVYLCASSLFPDSGSYEQYFGPGTRLTVT.

The J gene is TRBJ2-5, the V gene TRBV18, with a tentative D call TRBD2 (6 bases). This CDR3 is 13 amino acids long. CDR1 is KGHSH, CDR2 LQKENI, per germline. V lost 3 bases to trimming and J lost 4 bases, with 9 bases between them. The CDR3 nucleotides read TGTGCCAGCTCACCGGCCGGGGGAGAGACCCAGTACTTC. As protein: CASSPAGGETQYF.

V gene TRBV14 combines with J gene TRBJ2-7; possible D gene TRBD2, 6 bases. Deletions cut 1 base from V and 0 bases from J, with 7 bases between. The CDR3 consists of 14 residues. Germline CDR1 is SGHDN and CDR2 is FVKESK. For the CDR3, the DNA is TGTGCCAGCAGCCAAGGGGACTTCTCCTACGAGCAGTACTTC. Amino acid sequence: CASSQGDFSYEQYF.

This chain links TRBV4-2 with TRBJ2-5; TRBD2 matches 7 bases. CDR1 and CDR2 (germline): LGHNA, YNFKEQ. With V trimmed by 1 base and J by 0 bases, 11 bases remained unmatched. This CDR3 comprises 18 residues. CDR3 sequence: CASSQVTATGRYQETQYF. The CDR3 bases are TGTGCCAGCAGCCAAGTGACGGCCACCGGGAGGTACCAAGAGACCCAGTACTTC.

The rearrangement uses TRBV12-3 or TRBV12-4 and TRBJ2-5; 7 positions agree with TRBD2. The CDR3 is 13 amino acids. J lost 4 bases, V lost 6 bases, and 5 bases had no gene match. The CDR3 nucleotides read TGTGCCAGCAGGGGGGGGGTCGGAGAGACCCAGTACTTC. Translating it yields CASRGGVGETQYF.

The chain links TRBV2 to TRBJ1-2; D is perhaps TRBD1 (6 bases). The CDR3 runs 14 residues. V was cut by 5 bases and J by 7 bases, with 17 bases left in between. Germline CDR1 SNHLY, CDR2 FYNNEI. The CDR3 nucleotides are TGTGCCAGCAGTCCCCTGGCGGGGGGCGTTGGCTACACCTTC. Its translation is CASSPLAGGVGYTF. Combining the CDR3 with reference TRBV2 and TRBJ1-2 gives the whole variable domain EPEVTQTPSHQVTQMGQEVILRCVPISNHLYFYWYRQILGQKVEFLVSFYNNEISEKSEIFDDQFSVERPDGSNFTLKIRSTKLEDSAMYFCASSPLAGGVGYTFGSGTRLTVV.

The V call is TRBV11-2, the J call TRBJ2-5, with D perhaps TRBD2 (5 bases). V was trimmed by 6 bases and J by 0 bases, leaving 14 bases between them. The CDR3 is 15 amino acids. Germline V CDR1 and CDR2: SGHAT, FQNNGV. The CDR3 protein is CASRGSLGYQETQYF. The CDR3 DNA reads as TGTGCCAGCAGGGGGAGTCTCGGATACCAAGAGACCCAGTACTTC.

This chain connects TRBV5-6 to TRBJ1-5; D is ambiguous. V lost 2 bases and J lost 0, with 9 bases in between. The CDR3 sequence is 15 residues long. Germline loops: CDR1 SGHDT, CDR2 YYEEEE. The CDR3 protein is CASSFRTLSNQPQHF. The CDR3 DNA is TGTGCCAGCAGCTTCCGTACTCTTAGCAATCAGCCCCAGCATTTT.

There are many counts of this clone. J is TRBJ1-1 and V is TRBV9; the D is unclear. Germline loops: CDR1 SGDLS, CDR2 YYNGEE. The ends were cut back, 0 bases at V and 5 bases at J, with 14 bases in the middle. The CDR3 covers 15 residues. CDR3: CASSVGAGLGTEAFF. The CDR3 nucleotides are TGTGCCAGCAGCGTAGGGGCAGGATTGGGGACTGAAGCTTTCTTT.

This chain links TRBV30 with TRBJ1-1; D not certain. Germline CDR1 and CDR2: GTSNPN and SVGIG (reference sequence). Trimming stripped 4 bases from V and 4 bases from J, with 13 bases between. CDR3 length: 13 residues. CDR3 sequence (DNA): TGTGCCTGGAATAGGGATCTGGGCACTGAAGCTTTCTTT. Amino acid sequence: CAWNRDLGTEAFF.

The rearrangement links TRBV7-8 to TRBJ1-1; possible D gene TRBD1, 6 bases. CDR1 and CDR2 (germline): SGHVS, FQNEAQ. Trimming stripped 3 bases from V and 1 base from J, with 15 bases between. This CDR3 is 16 amino acids long. CDR3 bases: TGTGCCAGCAGCTTCGTAGGGGGTATCAAGAACACTGAAGCTTTCTTT. Residues: CASSFVGGIKNTEAFF.

The chain carries TRBV9 and TRBJ2-5; 10 bases match TRBD2. The CDR3 runs 15 residues. From germline, CDR1 is SGDLS and CDR2 YYNGEE. The trim removed 4 bases at V and 2 bases at J, leaving 5 bases unmatched. CDR3 protein: CASSTSGVSQETQYF. As DNA, the CDR3 is TGTGCCAGCAGCACTAGCGGGGTGTCACAAGAGACCCAGTACTTC.

This chain uses TRBV20-1 with TRBJ2-3; D remains ambiguous. This CDR3 region has 13 residues. Germline lookup yields CDR1 DFQATT and CDR2 SNEGSKA (reference sequence). V was clipped by 3 bases and J by 6 bases, with 13 bases between them. The CDR3 DNA follows: TGCAGTGCTAGTCTACCGCCTGCGGATACGCAGTATTTT. As protein: CSASLPPADTQYF.

The chain couples TRBV3-1 (or the pseudogene TRBV3-2) to TRBJ1-5; 8 nucleotides align to TRBD1. Germline assignment: CDR1 LGHDT and CDR2 YNNKEL (reference sequence). CDR3 length: 15 residues. With 4 bases clipped from V and 7 bases from J, the junction kept 9 bases outside the gene matches. DNA for the CDR3: TGTGCCAGCAGCCCCGGGACAGGCTTCCACCAGCCCCAGCATTTT. Translated, it gives CASSPGTGFHQPQHF.

The rearrangement joins TRBV5-1 to TRBJ2-7; a weak D match, TRBD2 (5 bases). The V and J ends lost 2 bases and 4 bases respectively, with 7 bases between them. Germline CDR1 is SGHRS and CDR2 is YFSETQ. There are 12 residues in the CDR3. The CDR3 loop reads CASSFGGYEQYF. In DNA, the CDR3 is TGCGCCAGCAGCTTTGGAGGATACGAGCAGTACTTC.

The V gene is TRBV6-5, the J gene TRBJ2-5; D not certain. The V gene's germline CDR1 is MNHEY and CDR2 SVGAGI. V was shortened by 4 bases and J by 5 bases, with 11 bases between the two germline ends. The CDR3 extends over 13 amino acids. The CDR3 region has the DNA TGTGCCAGCAGTTCCCAACAACAGGAGACCCAGTACTTC. It translates to CASSSQQQETQYF.

The rearrangement links TRBV19 to TRBJ2-2; the D is unclear. V gave up 5 bases and J gave up 7 bases, with 14 bases separating them. Germline CDR1 and CDR2: LNHDA and SQIVND (reference sequence). CDR3 length: 14 residues. DNA for the CDR3: TGTGCCAGTAGTGCACTCTCATTCGGCGGGGAGCTGTTTTTT. Its protein product is CASSALSFGGELFF.

In regard to this clone: Germline and junction disagree at one end, which may indicate a read error. The chain recombines TRBV30 with TRBJ1-6; D perhaps matches TRBD1 (6 bases). Per the germline V gene, CDR1 is GTSNPN and CDR2 is SVGIG (reference sequence). The CDR3 loop spans 15 amino acids. DNA of the CDR3: TGTGCCCGGAGCGGGCGGACAGCAATAGGTTCACCCCTCCACTTT. Encoded protein: CARSGRTAIGSPLHF.

This sequence joins TRBV5-1 and TRBJ2-6, with 10 bases that match TRBD1. CDR3 size: 15 residues. V was pared by 4 bases and J by 2 bases, with 0 bases of the junction left unmatched. Germline lookup yields CDR1 SGHRS and CDR2 YFSETQ. The CDR3 DNA is TGCGCCAGCAGCGGGACAGGGGCTGGGGCCAACGTCCTGACTTTC. This encodes CASSGTGAGANVLTF.

This rearrangement joins TRBV2 to TRBJ1-2; D not certain. The ends were cut back, 0 bases at V and 1 base at J, with 15 bases in the middle. The CDR3 length is 17 residues. Germline V gene data show CDR1 as SNHLY and CDR2 as FYNNEI. The CDR3 loop is CASSEALIGVVNYGYTF. The CDR3 DNA sequence: TGTGCCAGCAGTGAAGCGCTAATCGGGGTTGTTAACTATGGCTACACCTTC.

The chain carries TRBV10-3 and TRBJ2-1; tentative D call: TRBD1 (6 bases). CDR1 and CDR2 from the germline V gene are ENHRY and SYGVKD. V gave up 7 bases and J gave up 6 bases, with 13 bases separating them. The CDR3 is 13 residues long. The CDR3 sequence is CAIKRGTRNEQFF. The CDR3, as DNA: TGTGCCATCAAGAGAGGGACACGCAATGAGCAGTTCTTC.

Remarks on this clone: A read error may account for a junction end that differs from germline. V and J are TRBV18 and TRBJ2-3; 9 bases are a match to TRBD1. CDR3 size: 14 residues. CDR1 and CDR2 from the germline V gene are KGHSH and LQKENI. CDR3 amino acids: CASSPQGAPDTQYF. Written as DNA, the CDR3 is TGTGCCAGCTCCCCACAGGGGGCCCCAGATACGCAGTATTTT.

The genes are TRBV5-4 and TRBJ2-5, with TRBD1 matching 8 bases. Losses at the gene ends were 2 bases for V and 5 bases for J; bases not matched to a gene: 8. This CDR3 is built from 15 residues. Germline-derived CDR1 and CDR2 are SGHNT and YYREEE (reference sequence). In DNA, the CDR3 is TGTGCCAGCAGCTTAAAGCAGGGGGCGTGGGAGACCCAGTACTTC. Amino acids: CASSLKQGAWETQYF.

The chain employs TRBV5-6 and TRBJ1-3, with D perhaps TRBD1 (5 bases). V lost 6 bases and J 4 bases, leaving 11 bases between the germline ends. The germline V gene has CDR1 SGHDT and CDR2 YYEEEE. This CDR3 spans 13 amino acids. DNA for the CDR3: TGTGCCAGCACGAGGGACCGGGGAAACACCATATATTTT. It yields the protein CASTRDRGNTIYF.